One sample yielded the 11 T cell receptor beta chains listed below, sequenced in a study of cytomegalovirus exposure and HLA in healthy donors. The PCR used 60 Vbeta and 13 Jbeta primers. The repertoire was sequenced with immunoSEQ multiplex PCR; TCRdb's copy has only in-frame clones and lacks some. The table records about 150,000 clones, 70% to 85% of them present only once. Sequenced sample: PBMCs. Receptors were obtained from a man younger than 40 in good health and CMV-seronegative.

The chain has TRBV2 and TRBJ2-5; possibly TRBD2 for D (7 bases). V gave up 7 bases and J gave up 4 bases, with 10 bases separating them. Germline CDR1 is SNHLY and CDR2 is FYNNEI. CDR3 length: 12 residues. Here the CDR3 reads CASTGGSETQYF. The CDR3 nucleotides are TGTGCCAGCACGGGGGGCTCAGAGACCCAGTACTTC.

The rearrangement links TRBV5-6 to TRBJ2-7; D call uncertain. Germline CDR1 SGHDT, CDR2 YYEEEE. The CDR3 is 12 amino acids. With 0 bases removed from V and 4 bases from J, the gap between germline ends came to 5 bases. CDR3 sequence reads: CASSLARYEQYF. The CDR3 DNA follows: TGTGCCAGCAGCTTGGCTCGGTACGAGCAGTACTTC.

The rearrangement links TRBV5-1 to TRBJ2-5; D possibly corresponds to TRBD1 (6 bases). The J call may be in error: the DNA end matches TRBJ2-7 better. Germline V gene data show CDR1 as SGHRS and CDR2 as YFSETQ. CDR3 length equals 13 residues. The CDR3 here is CASSIEQGYEQYF. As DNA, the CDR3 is TGCGCCAGCAGCATAGAACAGGGATACGAGCAGTACTTC.

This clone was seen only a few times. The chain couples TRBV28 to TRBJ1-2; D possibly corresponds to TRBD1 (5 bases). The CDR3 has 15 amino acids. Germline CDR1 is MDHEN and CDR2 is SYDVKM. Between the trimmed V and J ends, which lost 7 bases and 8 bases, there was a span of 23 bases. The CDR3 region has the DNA TGTGCCAGCACTTCCGGCGGGACGGTGTTGGGCGGCTACACCTTC. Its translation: CASTSGGTVLGGYTF.

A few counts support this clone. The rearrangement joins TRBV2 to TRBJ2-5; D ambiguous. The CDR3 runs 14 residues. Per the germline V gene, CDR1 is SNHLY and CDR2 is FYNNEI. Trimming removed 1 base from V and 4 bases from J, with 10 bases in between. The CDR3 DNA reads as TGTGCCAGCAGTGAAGAAGCAGGATCAGAGACCCAGTACTTC. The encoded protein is CASSEEAGSETQYF. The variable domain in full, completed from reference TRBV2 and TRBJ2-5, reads EPEVTQTPSHQVTQMGQEVILRCVPISNHLYFYWYRQILGQKVEFLVSFYNNEISEKSEIFDDQFSVERPDGSNFTLKIRSTKLEDSAMYFCASSEEAGSETQYFGPGTRLLVL.

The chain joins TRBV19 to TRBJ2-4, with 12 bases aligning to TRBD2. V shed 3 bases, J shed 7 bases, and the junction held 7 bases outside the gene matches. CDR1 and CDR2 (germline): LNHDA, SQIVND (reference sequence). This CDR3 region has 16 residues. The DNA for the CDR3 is TGTGCCAGTAGTATTACTAGCGGGGGGTCAGGGAACATTCAGTACTTC. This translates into CASSITSGGSGNIQYF.

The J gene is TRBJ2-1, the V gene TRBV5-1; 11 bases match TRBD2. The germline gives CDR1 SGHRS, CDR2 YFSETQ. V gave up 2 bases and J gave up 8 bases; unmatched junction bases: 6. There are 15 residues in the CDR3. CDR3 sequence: CASSFSGGAWDEQFF. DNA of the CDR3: TGCGCCAGCAGCTTTAGCGGGGGGGCCTGGGATGAGCAGTTCTTC.

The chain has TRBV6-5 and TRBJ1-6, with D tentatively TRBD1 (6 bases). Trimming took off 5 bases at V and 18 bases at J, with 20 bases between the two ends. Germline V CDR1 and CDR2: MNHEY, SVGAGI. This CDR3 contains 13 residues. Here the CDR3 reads CASSEEGWAGDHF. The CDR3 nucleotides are TGTGCCAGCAGTGAAGAGGGGTGGGCAGGGGACCACTTT.

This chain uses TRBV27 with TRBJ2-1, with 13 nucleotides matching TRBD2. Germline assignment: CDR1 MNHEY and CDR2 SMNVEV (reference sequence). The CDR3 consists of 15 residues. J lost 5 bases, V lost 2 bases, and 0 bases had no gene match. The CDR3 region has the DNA TGTGCCAGCAGTTTAGGGACTAGCGGGGACAATGAGCAGTTCTTC. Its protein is CASSLGTSGDNEQFF.

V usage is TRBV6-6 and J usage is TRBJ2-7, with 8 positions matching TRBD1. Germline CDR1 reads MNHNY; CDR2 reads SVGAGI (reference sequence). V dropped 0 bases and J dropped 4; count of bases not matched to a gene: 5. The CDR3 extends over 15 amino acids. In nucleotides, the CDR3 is TGTGCCAGCAGTTACTCGACGACAGGGGAGTACGAGCAGTACTTC. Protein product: CASSYSTTGEYEQYF.

In DNA form, the CDR3 reads TGTGCCAGCAGTGAGTCCCCAGAAGGGAGCACTGAAGCTTTCTTT. This encodes CASSESPEGSTEAFF. V gene TRBV6-1 combines with J gene TRBJ1-1, with D unclear. Germline CDR1 is MNHNS and CDR2 is SASEGT. This CDR3 has 15 residues. Between the trimmed V and J ends, which lost 3 bases and 4 bases, there was a span of 15 bases.